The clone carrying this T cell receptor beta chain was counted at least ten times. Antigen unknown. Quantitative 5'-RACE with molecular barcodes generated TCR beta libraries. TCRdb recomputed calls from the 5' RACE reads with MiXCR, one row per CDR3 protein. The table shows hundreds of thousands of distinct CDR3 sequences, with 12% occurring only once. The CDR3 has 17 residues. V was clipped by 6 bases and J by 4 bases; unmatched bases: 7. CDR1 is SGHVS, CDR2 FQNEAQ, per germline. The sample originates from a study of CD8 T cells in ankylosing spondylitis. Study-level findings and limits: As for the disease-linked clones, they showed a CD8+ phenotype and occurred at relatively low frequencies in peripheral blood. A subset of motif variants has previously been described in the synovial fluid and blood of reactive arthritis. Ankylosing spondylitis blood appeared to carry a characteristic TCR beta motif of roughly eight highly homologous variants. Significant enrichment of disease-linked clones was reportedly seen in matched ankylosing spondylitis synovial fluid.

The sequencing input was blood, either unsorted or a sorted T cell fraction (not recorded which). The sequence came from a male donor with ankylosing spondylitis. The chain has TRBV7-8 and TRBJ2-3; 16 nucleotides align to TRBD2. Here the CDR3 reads CASRRDGTSGRADTQYF. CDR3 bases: TGTGCCAGCAGGAGAGATGGGACTAGCGGGAGGGCAGATACGCAGTATTTT.